This T cell receptor beta chain was found in a study of identical twins. Study-wide findings and caveats: Memory repertoires lacked the insertion deficit that abundant cord blood beta clonotypes showed. Some out-of-frame alpha sequences were shared by twins, and these showed excess low generation probability.

V lost 0 bases to trimming and J lost 3 bases; unmatched junction nucleotides: 7. This CDR3 spans 18 amino acids. On this clonotype itself: Antigen unknown.

Unique molecular identifiers were present on the cDNA, and a universal primer site came from template switching. One entry per CDR3 protein, called by TCRdb with MiXCR from the 5' RACE reads. The repertoire holds around 1.7 million distinct CDR3 sequences, with 25% to 35% as singletons. The V gene is TRBV12-3 or TRBV12-4, the J gene TRBJ2-7; TRBD2 matches 14 bases. The TCR sequence derives from a newborn girl in good health. Sequenced sample: cord blood. The chain's CDR3 is CASSLARGLAGAYYEQYF. CDR3 nucleotides: TGTGCCAGCAGTTTAGCCCGGGGACTAGCGGGGGCCTACTACGAGCAGTACTTC.